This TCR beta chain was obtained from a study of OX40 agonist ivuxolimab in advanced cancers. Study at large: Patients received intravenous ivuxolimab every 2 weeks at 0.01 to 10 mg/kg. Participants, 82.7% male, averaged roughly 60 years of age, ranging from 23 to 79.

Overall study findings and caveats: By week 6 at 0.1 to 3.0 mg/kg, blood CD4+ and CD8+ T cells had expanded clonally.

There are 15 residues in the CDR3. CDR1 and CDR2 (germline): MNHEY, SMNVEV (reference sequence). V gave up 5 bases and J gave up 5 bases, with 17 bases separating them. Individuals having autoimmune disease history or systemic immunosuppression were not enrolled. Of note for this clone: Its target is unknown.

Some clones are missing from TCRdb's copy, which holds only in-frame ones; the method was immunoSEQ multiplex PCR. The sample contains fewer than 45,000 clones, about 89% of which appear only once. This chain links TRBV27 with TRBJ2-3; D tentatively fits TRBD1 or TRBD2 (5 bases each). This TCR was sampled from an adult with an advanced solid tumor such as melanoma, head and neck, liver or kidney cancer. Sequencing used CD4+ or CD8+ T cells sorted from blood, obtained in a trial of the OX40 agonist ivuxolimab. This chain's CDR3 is CASSLRAGRGDTQYF. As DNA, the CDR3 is TGTGCCAGCAGTCTTCGGGCAGGGAGAGGAGATACGCAGTATTTT.